The entry below describes one T cell receptor beta chain. Its antigen remains unknown. The data derive from a study of OX40 agonist ivuxolimab in advanced cancers. Study as a whole: Partial responses occurred in three patients (one hepatocellular carcinoma, two cutaneous melanoma). Findings of the study overall: Low normalized T-cell clonal expansion also characterized some of the nonresponders. Not determined was the antigen specificity of the expanded peripheral T cells. Both CD4+ and CD8+ T cell populations in blood had undergone clonal expansion by week 6 at 0.1 to 3.0 mg/kg.

Germline-derived CDR1 and CDR2 are MNHEY and SMNVEV (reference sequence). The V segment lost 3 bases and the J segment 5 bases; nucleotides outside the gene matches: 0. CDR3 length: 13 residues. Assay: immunoSEQ multiplex PCR; the TCRdb copy retains only in-frame clones and omits some. Of some 22,000 clones listed, over 80% are singletons. The chain recombines TRBV27 with TRBJ2-3; 9 bases align to TRBD2. The receptor's source is an adult with an advanced solid tumor such as melanoma, head and neck, liver or kidney cancer. The specimen comprised CD4+ or CD8+ T cells sorted from blood, sampled in a trial of the OX40 agonist ivuxolimab. CDR3 sequence reads: CASSLTSGDTQYF. CDR3 sequence (DNA): TGTGCCAGCAGTTTGACTAGCGGAGATACGCAGTATTTT.